These 25 T cell receptor beta chains were all obtained from the same sample, sequenced in a study of Ad26.COV2.S vaccination and SARS-CoV-2 variants. Treatment of the sample: around 19 received Ad26.COV2.S at low or high dose, single or two shots; about five received placebo; per-sample allocation not given. The samples were gathered on day 63 after the first injection of vaccine or placebo. The protocol was immunoSEQ multiplex PCR, while the TCRdb copy is restricted to in-frame clones and leaves out a portion. In the table there are some 390,000 clones, roughly nine tenths of which are singletons. The sample was peripheral blood, taken in a trial of Ad26.COV2.S vaccine versus placebo. All receptors come from a person aged 18-60 years who received the Ad26.COV2.S COVID-19 vaccine or a placebo.

The chain employs TRBV25-1 and TRBJ1-1; D gene unclear. Looked up from germline, CDR1 is MGHDK and CDR2 is SYGVNS. This CDR3 region has 13 residues. V shed 7 bases and J shed 1 base, with 10 bases lying between them. The CDR3 coding sequence is TGTGCCAGCAATGCGGGCCCGAACACTGAAGCTTTCTTT. Translating gives CASNAGPNTEAFF.

The J gene is TRBJ1-2, the V gene TRBV7-2; 11 nucleotides agree with TRBD1. V was clipped by 5 bases and J by 4 bases; unmatched bases: 6. The CDR3 is 15 residues long. CDR1 is SGHTA and CDR2 is FQGNSA in the germline V gene. The CDR3 spells CASSPWTGGIYGYTF. CDR3 nucleotides: TGTGCCAGCAGCCCATGGACAGGGGGCATCTATGGCTACACCTTC.

The gene calls are TRBV4-1 and TRBJ2-7, with TRBD2 identical over 11 bases. J lost 3 bases, V lost 0 bases, and 1 base had no gene match. Germline V gene sequence: CDR1 MGHRA, CDR2 YSYEKL. This CDR3 comprises 15 residues. The chain's CDR3 is CASSQDGTSGYEQYF. Written as DNA, the CDR3 is TGCGCCAGCAGCCAAGATGGGACTAGCGGCTACGAGCAGTACTTC.

With respect to this clone: In the same sample, other DNA sequences code for this CDR3. CDR3 amino acids: CASSLDSYEQYF. CDR3 nucleotides: TGTGCCAGCAGTTTGGACAGCTACGAGCAGTACTTC. The chain is built from TRBV6-2 or TRBV6-3 and TRBJ2-7; a possible D gene is TRBD1 (6 bases). In germline, CDR1 is MNHEY, CDR2 SVGEGT. CDR3 length: 12 amino acids. Between the trimmed V and J ends, which lost 4 bases and 3 bases, there was a span of 7 bases.

The chain joins TRBV6-6 to TRBJ1-5; TRBD1 matches 10 bases. Trimming at V came to 3 bases and at J to 4 bases, leaving 6 bases not matched to a gene. The CDR3 is made up of 16 amino acids. CDR1 MNHNY and CDR2 SVGAGI come from the germline V gene (reference sequence). CDR3 in DNA: TGTGCCAGCAGTTATTCCGGGACAGGGGTGAATCAGCCCCAGCATTTT. Translated: CASSYSGTGVNQPQHF.

The chain links TRBV15 to TRBJ2-2; D possibly corresponds to TRBD2 (7 bases). V was cut by 1 base and J by 5 bases, with 14 bases left in between. Germline assignment: CDR1 LNHNV and CDR2 YYDKDF (reference sequence). The CDR3 is made up of 16 amino acids. CDR3 nucleotide sequence: TGTGCCACCAGCAGAGTCGGGGGGCGTCTGACCGGGGAGCTGTTTTTT. Protein sequence: CATSRVGGRLTGELFF.

The chain recombines TRBV7-2 with TRBJ1-2, with D possibly being TRBD1 (6 bases). The V end was cut by 4 bases, the J end by 3 bases, with 15 bases between. The CDR3 consists of 15 residues. Germline V lookup: CDR1 SGHTA, CDR2 FQGNSA. The CDR3, as DNA: TGTGCCAGCAGCTCTGGGGGCAGGGCCGACTATGGCTACACCTTC. Protein product: CASSSGGRADYGYTF.

The V gene is TRBV6-1, the J gene TRBJ2-7; D gene ambiguous. V was trimmed by 1 base and J by 5 bases, leaving 9 bases between them. Germline lookup yields CDR1 MNHNS and CDR2 SASEGT. The CDR3 length is 13 residues. This CDR3 is CASSEGLVHEQYF. The CDR3 nucleotides are TGTGCCAGCAGTGAAGGGCTAGTTCACGAGCAGTACTTC.

The chain employs TRBV7-9 and TRBJ2-2; 13 bases fit TRBD2. The junction had 10 bases not matched to a gene; V was cut back by 5 bases and J by 13 bases. The CDR3 spans 15 residues. From germline, CDR1 is SEHNR and CDR2 FQNEAQ (reference sequence). The CDR3 DNA reads as TGTGCCAGCAGCAATGGACTAGCGGGGGCCGAGTGGCTGTTTTTT. Translated, it gives CASSNGLAGAEWLFF.

The gene calls are TRBV7-6 and TRBJ2-3; a weak D match, TRBD2 (7 bases). The CDR3 has 14 residues. The germline V gene encodes CDR1 SGHVS and CDR2 FNYEAQ. V was clipped by 0 bases and J by 5 bases, with 9 bases between them. This CDR3 reads CASSLAGGQDTQYF. For the CDR3, the DNA is TGTGCCAGCAGCTTAGCGGGGGGGCAAGATACGCAGTATTTT.

The chain joins TRBV6-4 to TRBJ2-1; TRBD2 aligns across 7 bases. The CDR3 is 15 amino acids. Germline V gene data show CDR1 as MRHNA and CDR2 as SNTAGT. The trim removed 4 bases at V and 4 bases at J, leaving 7 bases unmatched. This CDR3 reads CASSVRGGDYNEQFF. As DNA, the CDR3 is TGTGCCAGCAGTGTTCGTGGGGGGGATTACAATGAGCAGTTCTTC.

V gene TRBV4-3 combines with J gene TRBJ1-4; possible D gene TRBD1, 5 bases. The germline V gene has CDR1 LGHNA and CDR2 YSLEER. CDR3 length: 17 residues. V lost 4 bases and J 4 bases, leaving 19 bases between the germline ends. The CDR3 here is CASSPQIGELVNEKLFF. The CDR3 nucleotides are TGCGCCAGCAGCCCACAAATAGGGGAATTAGTTAATGAAAAACTGTTTTTT.

The chain is built from TRBV27 and TRBJ1-1; D gene uncertain. This CDR3 spans 16 amino acids. Germline V gene data show CDR1 as MNHEY and CDR2 as SMNVEV (reference sequence). V lost 3 bases to trimming and J lost 1 base, with 15 bases between them. The CDR3 loop reads CASSFHPLAGNTEAFF. CDR3 bases: TGTGCCAGCAGTTTCCACCCATTGGCAGGGAACACTGAAGCTTTCTTT.

This chain links TRBV3-1 (or the pseudogene TRBV3-2) with TRBJ1-2; 10 positions agree with TRBD1. CDR3 size: 14 residues. V shed 5 bases, J shed 5 bases, and the junction held 5 bases outside the gene matches. In germline, CDR1 is LGHDT, CDR2 YNNKEL (reference sequence). Here the CDR3 DNA reads TGTGCCAGCAGCTCCCTGGGACAGGGGTATGGCTACACCTTC. This encodes CASSSLGQGYGYTF.

The rearrangement uses TRBV4-1 and TRBJ1-1; 9 bases map to TRBD1. CDR3 length: 15 amino acids. J was trimmed by 4 bases and V by 3 bases; bases with no gene match: 6. Germline V gene lookup returns CDR1 MGHRA and CDR2 YSYEKL. CDR3 region: CASSQTGQGITEAFF. DNA for the CDR3: TGCGCCAGCAGCCAGACCGGACAGGGGATCACTGAAGCTTTCTTT.

V usage is TRBV27 and J usage is TRBJ2-5; 10 bases agree with TRBD1. J gave up 3 bases and V 4 bases, and 5 bases lay outside the gene matches. The germline V gene encodes CDR1 MNHEY and CDR2 SMNVEV (reference sequence). This CDR3 spans 15 amino acids. This CDR3 reads CASSSLTGGKETQYF. The CDR3, as DNA: TGTGCCAGCAGTTCATTGACAGGGGGCAAAGAGACCCAGTACTTC.

The V call is TRBV11-1, the J call TRBJ2-1; D remains unclear. V lost 1 base and J 8 bases, leaving 15 bases between the germline ends. The V gene's germline CDR1 is SGHAT and CDR2 FQDESV (reference sequence). This CDR3 spans 15 amino acids. The chain's CDR3 is CASSLGAGSRHEQFF. The CDR3, as DNA: TGTGCCAGCAGCTTAGGGGCAGGTTCAAGGCATGAGCAGTTCTTC.

This clone was seen only a few times. The chain recombines TRBV7-2 with TRBJ1-2, with 8 bases that match TRBD1. The V gene end was trimmed by 5 bases and the J gene end by 6 bases; junction bases not matched to a gene: 11. The CDR3 has 15 residues. CDR1 SGHTA and CDR2 FQGNSA come from the germline V gene. Written as DNA, the CDR3 is TGTGCCAGCAGCCCTTACAACCCAGGGGGCAATGGCTACACCTTC. It is translated as CASSPYNPGGNGYTF.

The table lists this clone with a few counts. CDR3 region: CASSYKGLNQPQHF. The CDR3 DNA follows: TGTGCCAGCAGTTATAAAGGGCTCAATCAGCCCCAGCATTTT. The chain carries TRBV6-5 and TRBJ1-5; D is uncertain. From germline, CDR1 is MNHEY and CDR2 SVGAGI. CDR3 length equals 14 residues. V dropped 3 bases and J dropped 3 bases, with 9 bases sitting between them.

This rearrangement joins TRBV6-6 to TRBJ2-7, with TRBD1 identical over 11 bases. Germline V gives CDR1 MNHNY, CDR2 SVGAGI (reference sequence). Trimming cost V 4 bases and J 4 bases; bases outside gene matches: 3. The CDR3 is 14 amino acids. This chain's CDR3 is CASSFGTGGYEQYF. The CDR3 DNA is TGTGCCAGCAGTTTCGGGACAGGGGGATACGAGCAGTACTTC.

The chain couples TRBV4-3 to TRBJ1-2, with 8 positions matching TRBD1. The CDR3 has 15 amino acids. CDR1 and CDR2 (germline): LGHNA, YSLEER. V dropped 1 base and J dropped 4; count of bases not matched to a gene: 5. Here the CDR3 DNA reads TGCGCCAGCAGCCAAGTAACAGGGGGAAGCTATGGCTACACCTTC. Translating gives CASSQVTGGSYGYTF.

The chain employs TRBV7-9 and TRBJ1-6; D remains ambiguous. The ends were cut back, 5 bases at V and 6 bases at J, with 14 bases in the middle. Germline loops: CDR1 SEHNR, CDR2 FQNEAQ (reference sequence). This CDR3 contains 15 residues. CDR3 amino acids: CASSTRDGTNSPLHF. CDR3 DNA sequence: TGTGCCAGCAGCACCCGAGACGGCACTAATTCACCCCTCCACTTT.

The rearrangement joins TRBV5-6 to TRBJ1-1, with 8 bases matching TRBD1. The CDR3 totals 17 residues. Unmatched junction bases numbered 16, after V lost 3 bases and J lost 6 bases. Per the germline V gene, CDR1 is SGHDT and CDR2 is YYEEEE. CDR3: CASSYLPGQGIWAEAFF. In nucleotides, the CDR3 is TGTGCCAGCAGCTACCTACCAGGACAGGGTATATGGGCTGAAGCTTTCTTT.

The chain links TRBV4-1 to TRBJ1-6; TRBD1 might be the D (6 bases). Trimming left V 3 bases short and J 8 bases short, with 17 bases between. Germline loops: CDR1 MGHRA, CDR2 YSYEKL. The CDR3 is 16 amino acids. This CDR3 is CASSQGQGRRDSPLHF. Here the CDR3 DNA reads TGCGCCAGCAGCCAGGGGCAGGGGCGCAGAGATTCACCCCTCCACTTT.

The chain couples TRBV6-5 to TRBJ1-1, with unresolved D. The germline gives CDR1 MNHEY, CDR2 SVGAGI. The CDR3 loop spans 12 amino acids. Trimming took 10 bases from V and 0 from J, leaving 9 bases between them. The CDR3: CATADLNTEAFF. CDR3 in DNA: TGTGCCACCGCGGACCTGAACACTGAAGCTTTCTTT.